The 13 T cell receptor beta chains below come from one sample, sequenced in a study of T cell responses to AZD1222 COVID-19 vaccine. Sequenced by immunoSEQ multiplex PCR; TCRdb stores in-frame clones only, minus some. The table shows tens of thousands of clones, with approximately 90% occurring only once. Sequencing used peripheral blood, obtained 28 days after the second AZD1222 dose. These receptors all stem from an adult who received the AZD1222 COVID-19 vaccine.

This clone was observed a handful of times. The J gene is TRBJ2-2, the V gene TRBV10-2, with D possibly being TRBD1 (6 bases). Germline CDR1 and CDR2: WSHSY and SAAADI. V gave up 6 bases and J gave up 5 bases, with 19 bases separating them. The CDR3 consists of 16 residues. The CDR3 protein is CASRDTGRRRTGELFF. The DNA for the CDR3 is TGCGCCAGCAGGGACACAGGGCGGCGGAGGACCGGGGAGCTGTTTTTT.

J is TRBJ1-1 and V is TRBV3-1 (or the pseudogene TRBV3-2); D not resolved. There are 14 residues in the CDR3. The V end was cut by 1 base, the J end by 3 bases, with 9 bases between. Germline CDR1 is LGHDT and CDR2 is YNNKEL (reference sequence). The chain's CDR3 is CASSQAGFHTEAFF. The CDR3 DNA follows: TGTGCCAGCAGCCAAGCCGGATTCCACACTGAAGCTTTCTTT.

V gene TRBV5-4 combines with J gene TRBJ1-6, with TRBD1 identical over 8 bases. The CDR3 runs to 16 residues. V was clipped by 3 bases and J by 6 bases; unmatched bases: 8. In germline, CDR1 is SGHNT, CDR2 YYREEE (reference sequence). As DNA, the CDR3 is TGTGCCAGCAGCTCTCAGGGGGCGCGGGCTAATTCACCCCTCCACTTT. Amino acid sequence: CASSSQGARANSPLHF.

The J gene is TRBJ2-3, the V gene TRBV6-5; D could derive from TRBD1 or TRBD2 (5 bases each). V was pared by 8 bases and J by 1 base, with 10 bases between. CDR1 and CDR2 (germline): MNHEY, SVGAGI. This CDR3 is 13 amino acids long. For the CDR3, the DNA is TGTGCCAGCCGGGACGCCCGCACAGATACGCAGTATTTT. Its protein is CASRDARTDTQYF.

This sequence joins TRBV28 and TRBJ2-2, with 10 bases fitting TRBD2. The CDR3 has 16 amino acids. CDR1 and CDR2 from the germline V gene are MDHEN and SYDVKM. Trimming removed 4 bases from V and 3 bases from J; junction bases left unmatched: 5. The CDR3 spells CASSYGTSVYTGELFF. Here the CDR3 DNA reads TGTGCCAGCAGTTACGGGACTAGCGTATACACCGGGGAGCTGTTTTTT.

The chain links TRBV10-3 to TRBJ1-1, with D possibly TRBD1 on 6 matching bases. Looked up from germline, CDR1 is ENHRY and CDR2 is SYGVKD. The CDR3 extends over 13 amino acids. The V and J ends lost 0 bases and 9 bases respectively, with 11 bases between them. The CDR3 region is CAISESRTDKAFF. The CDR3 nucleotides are TGTGCCATCAGTGAGTCCCGGACAGACAAAGCTTTCTTT.

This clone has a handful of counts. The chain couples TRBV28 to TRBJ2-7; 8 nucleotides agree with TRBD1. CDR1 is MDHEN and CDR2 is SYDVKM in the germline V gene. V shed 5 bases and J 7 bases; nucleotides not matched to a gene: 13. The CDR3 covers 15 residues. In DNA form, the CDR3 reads TGTGCCAGCAGTCCCTCCGGGACAGGTGGGGGAGAGCAGTACTTC. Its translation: CASSPSGTGGGEQYF.

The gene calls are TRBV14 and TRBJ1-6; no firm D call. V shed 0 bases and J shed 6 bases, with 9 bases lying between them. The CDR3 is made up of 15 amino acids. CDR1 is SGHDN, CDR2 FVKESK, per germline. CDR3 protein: CASSQDLLGNSPLHF. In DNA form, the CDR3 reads TGTGCCAGCAGCCAAGATCTTTTGGGTAATTCACCCCTCCACTTT.

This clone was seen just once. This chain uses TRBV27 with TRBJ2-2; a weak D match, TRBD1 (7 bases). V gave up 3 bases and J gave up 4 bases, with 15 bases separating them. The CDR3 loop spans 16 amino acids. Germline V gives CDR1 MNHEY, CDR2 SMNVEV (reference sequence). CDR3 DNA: TGTGCCAGCAGTTTTGTCAGGCAGGGGGGCACCGGGGAGCTGTTTTTT. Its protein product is CASSFVRQGGTGELFF.

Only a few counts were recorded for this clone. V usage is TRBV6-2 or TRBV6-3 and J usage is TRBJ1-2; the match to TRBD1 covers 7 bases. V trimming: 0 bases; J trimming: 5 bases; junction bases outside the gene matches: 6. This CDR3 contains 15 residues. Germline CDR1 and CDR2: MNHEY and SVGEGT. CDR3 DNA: TGTGCCAGCAGTTACTCCGGGACAGCTCTATATGGCTACACCTTC. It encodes CASSYSGTALYGYTF.

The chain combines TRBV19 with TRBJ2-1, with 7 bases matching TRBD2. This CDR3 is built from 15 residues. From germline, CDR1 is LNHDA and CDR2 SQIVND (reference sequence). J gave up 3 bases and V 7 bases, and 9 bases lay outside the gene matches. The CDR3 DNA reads TGTGCCAGTACCCCCTCGGGACTAAACTACAATGAGCAGTTCTTC. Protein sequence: CASTPSGLNYNEQFF. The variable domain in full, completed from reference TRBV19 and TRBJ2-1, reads DGGITQSPKYLFRKEGQNVTLSCEQNLNHDAMYWYRQDPGQGLRLIYYSQIVNDFQKGDIAEGYSVSREKKESFPLTVTSAQKNPTAFYLCASTPSGLNYNEQFFGPGTRLTVL.

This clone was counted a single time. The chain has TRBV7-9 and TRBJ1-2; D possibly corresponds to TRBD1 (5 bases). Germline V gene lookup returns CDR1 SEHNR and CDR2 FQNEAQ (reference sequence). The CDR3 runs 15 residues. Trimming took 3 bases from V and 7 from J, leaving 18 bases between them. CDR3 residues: CASSFAPTAGFGYTF. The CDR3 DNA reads TGTGCCAGCAGCTTCGCCCCCACTGCAGGGTTTGGCTACACCTTC.

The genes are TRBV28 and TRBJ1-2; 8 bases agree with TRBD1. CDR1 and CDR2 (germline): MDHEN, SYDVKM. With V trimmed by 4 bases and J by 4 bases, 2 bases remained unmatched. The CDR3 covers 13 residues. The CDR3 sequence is CASSSTGGYGYTF. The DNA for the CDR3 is TGTGCCAGCAGTTCTACAGGGGGCTATGGCTACACCTTC.